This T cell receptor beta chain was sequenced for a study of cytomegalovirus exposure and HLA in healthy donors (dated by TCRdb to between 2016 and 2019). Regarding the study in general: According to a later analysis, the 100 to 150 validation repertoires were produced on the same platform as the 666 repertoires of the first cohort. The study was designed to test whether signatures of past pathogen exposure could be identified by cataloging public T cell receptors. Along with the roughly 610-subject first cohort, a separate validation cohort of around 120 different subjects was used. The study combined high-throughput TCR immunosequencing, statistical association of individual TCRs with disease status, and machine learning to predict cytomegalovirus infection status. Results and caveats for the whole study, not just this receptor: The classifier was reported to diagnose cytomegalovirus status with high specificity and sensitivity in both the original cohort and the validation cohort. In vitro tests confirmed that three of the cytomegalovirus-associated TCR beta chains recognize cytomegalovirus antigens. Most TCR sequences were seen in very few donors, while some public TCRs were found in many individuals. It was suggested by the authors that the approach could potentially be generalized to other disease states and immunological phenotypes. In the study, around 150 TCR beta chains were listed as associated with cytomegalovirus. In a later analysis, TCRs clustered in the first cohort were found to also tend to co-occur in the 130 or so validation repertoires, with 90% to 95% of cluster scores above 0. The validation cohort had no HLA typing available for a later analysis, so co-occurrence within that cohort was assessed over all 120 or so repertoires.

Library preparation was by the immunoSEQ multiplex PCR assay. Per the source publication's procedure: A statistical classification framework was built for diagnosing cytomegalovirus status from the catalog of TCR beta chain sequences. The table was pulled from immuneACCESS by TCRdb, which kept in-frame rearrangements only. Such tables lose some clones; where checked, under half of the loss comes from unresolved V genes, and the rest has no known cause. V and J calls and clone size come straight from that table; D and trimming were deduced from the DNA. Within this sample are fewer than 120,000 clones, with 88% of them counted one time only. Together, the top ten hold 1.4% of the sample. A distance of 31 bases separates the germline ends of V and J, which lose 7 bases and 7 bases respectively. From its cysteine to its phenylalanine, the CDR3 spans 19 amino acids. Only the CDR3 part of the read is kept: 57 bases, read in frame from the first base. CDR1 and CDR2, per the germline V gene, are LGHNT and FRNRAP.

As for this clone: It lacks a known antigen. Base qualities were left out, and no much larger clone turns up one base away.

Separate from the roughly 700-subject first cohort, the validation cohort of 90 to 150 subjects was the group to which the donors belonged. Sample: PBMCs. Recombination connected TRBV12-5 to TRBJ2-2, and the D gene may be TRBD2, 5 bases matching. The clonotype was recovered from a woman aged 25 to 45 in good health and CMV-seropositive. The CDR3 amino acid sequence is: CASALGTNLAPYGVGELFF. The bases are TGTGCTAGTGCCCTTGGTACTAACTTAGCGCCCTACGGGGTCGGGGAGCTGTTTTTT.